This TCR beta chain was captured in a study of blood T cell repertoires in COVID-19. Assay: immunoSEQ multiplex PCR; the TCRdb copy retains only in-frame clones and omits some. The sample carries about 200,000 clones, 70% to 80% recorded once. The length of the CDR3 is 14 residues. CDR1 and CDR2 (germline): SGHRS, YFSETQ. V was cut by 2 bases and J by 2 bases, with 11 bases left in between. The receptor was derived from a woman in her 40s with COVID-19, enrolled during active disease. The rearrangement links TRBV5-1 to TRBJ2-7, with D maybe TRBD2 (5 bases). Sequencing was performed on peripheral blood. The CDR3 nucleotides read TGCGCCAGCAGCTTTCCGACCGGGGCCTACGAGCAGTACTTC. This codes for CASSFPTGAYEQYF.